The 9 T cell receptor beta chains below come from one sample, sequenced in a study of early T cells in non-severe SARS-CoV-2 infection (dated by TCRdb to the early 2020s). Library prep was done by 5' RACE. The sequencing machine was a NextSeq 500. TCRdb cleaned the public reads at Q25 with fastp, built clones with MiXCR and kept in-frame beta chains. Each CDR3 protein gets just one entry, which takes the most common genes and DNA from the rows behind it. Recorded for this sample are around 66,000 distinct CDR3 sequences; approximately 6.1% of them occurred a single time. The ten largest clones represent roughly 3.5% of the sample. Source: whole blood, taken at baseline. The receptors here all came from an adult who was a healthcare worker with PCR-confirmed SARS-CoV-2 infection or an uninfected control (not recorded which).

The sample holds a few counts of this clonotype. The rearrangement joins TRBV10-3 to TRBJ2-7; D is unresolved. CDR1 and CDR2 (germline): ENHRY, SYGVKD. The CDR3 is made up of 13 amino acids. Trimming cost V 6 bases and J 0 bases, with 9 bases left between them. The DNA of the CDR3 is TGTGCCATCAGGTCGGCAGACTCCTACGAGCAGTACTTC. This translates into CAIRSADSYEQYF.

Ten or more counts support this clonotype. The genes are TRBV20-1 and TRBJ2-7; 11 positions match TRBD2. The CDR3 is 14 amino acids. CDR1 and CDR2 from the germline V gene are DFQATT and SNEGSKA (reference sequence). V lost 3 bases to trimming and J lost 3 bases; unmatched junction nucleotides: 4. CDR3 amino acids: CSARGLAELYEQYF. Written as DNA, the CDR3 is TGCAGTGCTAGGGGACTAGCGGAGCTCTACGAGCAGTACTTC.

In its sample, this clonotype was seen a few times. The rearrangement uses TRBV13 and TRBJ1-1; D unresolved. The ends were cut back, 4 bases at V and 6 bases at J, with 12 bases in the middle. The V gene's germline CDR1 is PRHDT and CDR2 FYEKMQ (reference sequence). The CDR3 contains 13 residues. DNA of the CDR3: TGTGCCAGCAGCTCGACTGTGGTGGCTGAAGCTTTCTTT. Its protein product is CASSSTVVAEAFF.

The V and J genes are TRBV29-1 and TRBJ2-3; 7 bases match TRBD2. V dropped 0 bases and J dropped 2; count of bases not matched to a gene: 5. The CDR3 has 15 amino acids. Per germline, CDR1 SQVTM and CDR2 ANQGSEA. The DNA for the CDR3 is TGCAGCGTTGAAGACGTGGGAGGGTTCACAGATACGCAGTATTTT. This gives the protein CSVEDVGGFTDTQYF.

This clonotype has ten or more counts. J is TRBJ1-2 and V is TRBV12-3 or TRBV12-4; no definite D call. Between the trimmed V and J ends, which lost 2 bases and 3 bases, there was a span of 10 bases. The CDR3 extends over 14 amino acids. The CDR3 is CASSLQNRHYGYTF. In DNA, the CDR3 is TGTGCCAGCAGTTTACAAAACAGACACTATGGCTACACCTTC.

This clonotype has just a few counts. The chain combines TRBV20-1 with TRBJ2-1, with 13 bases identical to TRBD2. V trimming: 6 bases; J trimming: 4 bases; junction bases outside the gene matches: 3. The CDR3 length is 14 residues. The germline V gene has CDR1 DFQATT and CDR2 SNEGSKA (reference sequence). Here the CDR3 DNA reads TGCAGTGCGCCGACTAGCGGGAGGTACAATGAGCAGTTCTTC. Translating it yields CSAPTSGRYNEQFF.

This chain connects TRBV29-1 to TRBJ2-7; 12 bases line up with TRBD2. The CDR3 is 15 residues long. V dropped 3 bases and J dropped 6; count of bases not matched to a gene: 9. Germline loops: CDR1 SQVTM, CDR2 ANQGSEA. The CDR3 nucleotides are TGCAGCGTTGAGTTTCGTCTAGCGGGAGGGCCCGAGCAGTACTTC. It is translated as CSVEFRLAGGPEQYF.

This clonotype came up many times. This chain uses TRBV6-2 or TRBV6-3 with TRBJ2-1, with D perhaps TRBD2 (5 bases). V lost 7 bases and J lost 10, with 23 bases in between. The germline V gene has CDR1 MNHEY and CDR2 SVGEGT. This CDR3 comprises 15 residues. CDR3 loop: CASTGVRTALREQFF. CDR3 DNA sequence: TGTGCCAGCACCGGGGTAAGGACGGCTCTACGGGAGCAGTTCTTC.

The V and J genes are TRBV5-5 and TRBJ2-3; perhaps TRBD1 as D (5 bases). V lost 0 bases and J lost 4, with 9 bases in between. Germline CDR1 SGHKS, CDR2 YYEKEE (reference sequence). CDR3 length equals 14 residues. CDR3 bases: TGTGCCAGCAGCTTGGTTCAGGGCGCAGATACGCAGTATTTT. Translating it yields CASSLVQGADTQYF.